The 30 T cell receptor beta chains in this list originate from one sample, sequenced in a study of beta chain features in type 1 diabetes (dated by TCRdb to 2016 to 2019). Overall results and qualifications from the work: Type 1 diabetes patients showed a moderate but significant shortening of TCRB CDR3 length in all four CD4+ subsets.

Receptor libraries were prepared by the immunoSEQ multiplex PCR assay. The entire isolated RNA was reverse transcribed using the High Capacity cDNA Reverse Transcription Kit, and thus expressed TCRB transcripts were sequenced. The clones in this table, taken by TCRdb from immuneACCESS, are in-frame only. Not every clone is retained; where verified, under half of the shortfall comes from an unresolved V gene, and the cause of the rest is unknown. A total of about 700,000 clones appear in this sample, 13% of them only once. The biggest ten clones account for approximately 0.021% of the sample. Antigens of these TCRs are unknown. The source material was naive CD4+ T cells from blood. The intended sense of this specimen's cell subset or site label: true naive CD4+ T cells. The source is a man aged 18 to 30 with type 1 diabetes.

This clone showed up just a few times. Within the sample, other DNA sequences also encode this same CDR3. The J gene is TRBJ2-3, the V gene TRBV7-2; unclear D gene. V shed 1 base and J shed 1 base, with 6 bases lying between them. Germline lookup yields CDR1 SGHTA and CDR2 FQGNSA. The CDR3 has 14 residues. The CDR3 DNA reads TGTGCCAGCAGCTTAGTAGGAGGCACAGATACGCAGTATTTT. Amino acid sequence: CASSLVGGTDTQYF.

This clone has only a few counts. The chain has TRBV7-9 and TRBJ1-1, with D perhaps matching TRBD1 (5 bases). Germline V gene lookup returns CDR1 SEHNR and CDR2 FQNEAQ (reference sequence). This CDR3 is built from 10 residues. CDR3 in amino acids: CAGGGTEAFF. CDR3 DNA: TGTGCGGGCGGGGGCACTGAAGCTTTCTTT.

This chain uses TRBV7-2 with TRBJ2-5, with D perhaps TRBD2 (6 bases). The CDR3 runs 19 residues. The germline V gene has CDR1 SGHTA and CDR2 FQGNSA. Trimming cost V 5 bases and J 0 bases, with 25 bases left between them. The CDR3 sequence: CASSVGVIAEPLYQETQYF. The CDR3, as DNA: TGTGCCAGCAGCGTCGGAGTAATAGCGGAGCCCCTTTACCAAGAGACCCAGTACTTC.

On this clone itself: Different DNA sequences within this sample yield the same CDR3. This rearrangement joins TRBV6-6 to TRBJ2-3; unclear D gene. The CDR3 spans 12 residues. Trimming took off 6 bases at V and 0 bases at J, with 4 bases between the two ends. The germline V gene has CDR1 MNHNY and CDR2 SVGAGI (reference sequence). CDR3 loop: CASSPSTDTQYF. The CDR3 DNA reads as TGTGCCAGCAGCCCTAGCACAGATACGCAGTATTTT.

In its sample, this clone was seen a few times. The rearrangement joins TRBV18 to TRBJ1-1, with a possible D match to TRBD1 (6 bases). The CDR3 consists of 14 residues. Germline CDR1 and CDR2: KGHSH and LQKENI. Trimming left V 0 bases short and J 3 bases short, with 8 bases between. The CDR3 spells CASSPPNRDTEAFF. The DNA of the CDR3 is TGTGCCAGCTCACCACCAAACAGGGACACTGAAGCTTTCTTT.

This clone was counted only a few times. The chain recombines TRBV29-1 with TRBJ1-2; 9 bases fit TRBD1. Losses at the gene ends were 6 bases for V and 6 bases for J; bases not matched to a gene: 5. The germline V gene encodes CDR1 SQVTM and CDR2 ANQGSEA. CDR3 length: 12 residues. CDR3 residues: CSVGDRDDGYTF. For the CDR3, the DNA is TGCAGCGTCGGGGACAGGGATGATGGCTACACCTTC.

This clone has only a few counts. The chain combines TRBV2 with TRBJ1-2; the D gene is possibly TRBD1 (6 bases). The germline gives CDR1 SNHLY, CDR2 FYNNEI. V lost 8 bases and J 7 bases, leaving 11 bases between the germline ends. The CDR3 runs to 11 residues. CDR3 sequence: CASRRGIGYTF. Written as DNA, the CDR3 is TGTGCCAGCCGGAGGGGGATTGGCTACACCTTC.

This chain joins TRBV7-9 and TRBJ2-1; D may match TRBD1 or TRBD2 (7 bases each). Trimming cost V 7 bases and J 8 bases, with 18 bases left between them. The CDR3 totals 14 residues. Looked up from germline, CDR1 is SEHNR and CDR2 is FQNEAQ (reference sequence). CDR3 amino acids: CASTQGGLGDEQFF. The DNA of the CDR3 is TGTGCCAGCACCCAGGGGGGGCTAGGCGATGAGCAGTTCTTC.

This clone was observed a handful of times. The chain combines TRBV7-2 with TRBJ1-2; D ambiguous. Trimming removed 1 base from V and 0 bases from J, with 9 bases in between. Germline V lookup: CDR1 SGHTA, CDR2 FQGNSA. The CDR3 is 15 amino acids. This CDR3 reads CASSLVGQANYGYTF. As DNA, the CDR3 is TGTGCCAGCAGCTTAGTAGGGCAGGCTAACTATGGCTACACCTTC.

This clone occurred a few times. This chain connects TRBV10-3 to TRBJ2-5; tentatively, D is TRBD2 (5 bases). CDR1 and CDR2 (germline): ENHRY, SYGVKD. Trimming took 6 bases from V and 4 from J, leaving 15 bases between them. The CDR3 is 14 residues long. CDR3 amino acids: CAISPGLEGETQYF. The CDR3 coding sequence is TGTGCCATCAGCCCAGGACTTGAGGGAGAGACCCAGTACTTC.

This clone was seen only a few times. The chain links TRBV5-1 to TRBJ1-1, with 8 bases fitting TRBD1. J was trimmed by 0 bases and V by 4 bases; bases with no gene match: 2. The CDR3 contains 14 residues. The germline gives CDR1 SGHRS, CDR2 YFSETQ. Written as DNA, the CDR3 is TGCGCCAGCAGCGCACAGGGGGTGAACACTGAAGCTTTCTTT. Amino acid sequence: CASSAQGVNTEAFF.

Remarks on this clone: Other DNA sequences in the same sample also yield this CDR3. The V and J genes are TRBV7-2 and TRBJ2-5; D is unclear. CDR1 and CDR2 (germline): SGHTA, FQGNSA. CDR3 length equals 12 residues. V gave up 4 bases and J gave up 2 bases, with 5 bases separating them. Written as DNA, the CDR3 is TGTGCCAGCAGCTCCTCACAAGAGACCCAGTACTTC. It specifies CASSSSQETQYF.

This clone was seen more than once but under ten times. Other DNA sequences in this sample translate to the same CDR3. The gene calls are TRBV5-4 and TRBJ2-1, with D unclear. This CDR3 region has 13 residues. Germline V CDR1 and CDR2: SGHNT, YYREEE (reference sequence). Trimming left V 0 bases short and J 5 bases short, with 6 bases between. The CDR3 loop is CASSLDRNNEQFF. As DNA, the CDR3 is TGTGCCAGCAGCTTGGACAGAAACAATGAGCAGTTCTTC.

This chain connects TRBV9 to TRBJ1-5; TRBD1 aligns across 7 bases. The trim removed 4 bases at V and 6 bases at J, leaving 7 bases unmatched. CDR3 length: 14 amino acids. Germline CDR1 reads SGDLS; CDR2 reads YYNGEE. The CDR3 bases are TGTGCCAGCAGCCCAGGACAGGTAGGTCAGCCCCAGCATTTT. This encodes CASSPGQVGQPQHF.

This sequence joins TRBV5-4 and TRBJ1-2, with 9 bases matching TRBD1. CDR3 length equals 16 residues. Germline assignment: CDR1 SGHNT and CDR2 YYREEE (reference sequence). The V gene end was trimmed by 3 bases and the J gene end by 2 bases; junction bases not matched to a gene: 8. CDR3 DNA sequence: TGTGCCAGCAGCTCACCACAGGGGGCACTCAACTATGGCTACACCTTC. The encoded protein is CASSSPQGALNYGYTF.

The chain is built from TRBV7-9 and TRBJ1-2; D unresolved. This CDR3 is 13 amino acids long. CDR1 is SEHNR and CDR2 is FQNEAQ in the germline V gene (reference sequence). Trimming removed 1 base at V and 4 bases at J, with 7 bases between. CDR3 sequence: CASSLGVSYGYTF. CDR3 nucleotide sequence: TGTGCCAGCAGCTTAGGGGTCAGCTATGGCTACACCTTC. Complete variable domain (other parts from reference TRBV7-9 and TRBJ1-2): DTGVSQNPRHKITKRGQNVTFRCDPISEHNRLYWYRQTLGQGPEFLTYFQNEAQLEKSRLLSDRFSAERPKGSFSTLEIQRTEQGDSAMYLCASSLGVSYGYTFGSGTRLTVV.

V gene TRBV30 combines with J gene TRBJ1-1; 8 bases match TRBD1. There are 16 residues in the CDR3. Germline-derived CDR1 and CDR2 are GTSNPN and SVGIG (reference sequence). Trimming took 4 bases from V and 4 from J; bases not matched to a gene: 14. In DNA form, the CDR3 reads TGTGCCTGGAAGGCAGGGGGCTCGATTATGGTCACTGAAGCTTTCTTT. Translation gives CAWKAGGSIMVTEAFF.

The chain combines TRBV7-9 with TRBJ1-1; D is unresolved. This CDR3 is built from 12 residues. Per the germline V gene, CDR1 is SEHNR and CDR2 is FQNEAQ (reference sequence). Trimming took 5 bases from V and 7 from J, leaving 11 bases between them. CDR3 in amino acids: CASSVPPGEAFF. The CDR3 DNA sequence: TGTGCCAGCAGCGTGCCGCCGGGTGAAGCTTTCTTT.

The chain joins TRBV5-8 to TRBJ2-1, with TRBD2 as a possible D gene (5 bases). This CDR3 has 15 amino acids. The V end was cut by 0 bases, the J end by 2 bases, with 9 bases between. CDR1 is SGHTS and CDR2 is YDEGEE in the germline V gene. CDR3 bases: TGTGCCAGCAGCTTGGGAGGGTTCACCTACAATGAGCAGTTCTTC. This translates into CASSLGGFTYNEQFF.

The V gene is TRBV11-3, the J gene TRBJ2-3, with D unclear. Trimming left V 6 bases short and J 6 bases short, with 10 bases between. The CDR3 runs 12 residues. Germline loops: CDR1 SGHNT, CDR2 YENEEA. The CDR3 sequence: CASRLLGDTQYF. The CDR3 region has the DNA TGTGCCAGCAGACTCCTTGGGGATACGCAGTATTTT.

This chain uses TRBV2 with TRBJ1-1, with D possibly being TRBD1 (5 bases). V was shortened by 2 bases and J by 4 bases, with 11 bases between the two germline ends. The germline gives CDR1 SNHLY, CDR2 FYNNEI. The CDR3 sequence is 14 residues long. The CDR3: CASSEFWGRTEAFF. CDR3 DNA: TGTGCCAGCAGTGAATTTTGGGGACGCACTGAAGCTTTCTTT.

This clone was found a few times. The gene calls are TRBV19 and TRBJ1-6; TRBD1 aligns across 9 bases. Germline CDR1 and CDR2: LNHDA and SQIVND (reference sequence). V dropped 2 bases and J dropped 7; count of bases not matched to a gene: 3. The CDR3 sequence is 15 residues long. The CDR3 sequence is CASSIIDRGNSPLHF. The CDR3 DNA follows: TGTGCCAGTAGTATAATCGACAGGGGGAATTCACCCCTCCACTTT.

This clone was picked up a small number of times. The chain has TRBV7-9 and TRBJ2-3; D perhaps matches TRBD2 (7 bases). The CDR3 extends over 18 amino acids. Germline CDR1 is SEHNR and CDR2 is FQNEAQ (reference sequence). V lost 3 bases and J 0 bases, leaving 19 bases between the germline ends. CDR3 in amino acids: CASSFLGGGATSTDTQYF. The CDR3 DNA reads TGTGCCAGCAGCTTCTTGGGCGGGGGCGCGACTAGCACAGATACGCAGTATTTT.

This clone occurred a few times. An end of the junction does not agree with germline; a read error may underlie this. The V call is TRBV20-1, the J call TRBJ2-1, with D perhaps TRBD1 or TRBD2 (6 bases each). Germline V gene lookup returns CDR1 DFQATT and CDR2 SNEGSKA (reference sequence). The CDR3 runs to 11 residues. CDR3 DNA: TGCAGTGCTACCTCCCGGGCAGGGGAGGTCTTC. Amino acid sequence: CSATSRAGEVF.

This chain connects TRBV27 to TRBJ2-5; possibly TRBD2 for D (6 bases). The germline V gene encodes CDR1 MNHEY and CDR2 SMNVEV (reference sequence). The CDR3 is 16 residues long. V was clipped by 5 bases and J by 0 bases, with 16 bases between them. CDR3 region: CASSPHSREYQETQYF. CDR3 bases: TGTGCCAGCAGTCCCCATAGTCGGGAGTACCAAGAGACCCAGTACTTC.

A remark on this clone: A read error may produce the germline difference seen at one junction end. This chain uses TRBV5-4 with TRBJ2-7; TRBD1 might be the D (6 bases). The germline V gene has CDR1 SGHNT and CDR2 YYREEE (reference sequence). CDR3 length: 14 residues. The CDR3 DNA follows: TGTGCCAGCAGCTTGGCTGGACATCAGGGGCGAGAGGACTTC. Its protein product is CASSLAGHQGREDF.

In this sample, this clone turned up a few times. The chain's CDR3 is CASSQESSRRANTGELFF. CDR3 DNA sequence: TGTGCCAGCAGCCAAGAAAGTAGTAGGAGAGCGAACACCGGGGAGCTGTTTTTT. This rearrangement joins TRBV14 to TRBJ2-2; D not certain. Per the germline V gene, CDR1 is SGHDN and CDR2 is FVKESK. V dropped 0 bases and J dropped 0 bases, with 14 bases sitting between them. The CDR3 runs 18 residues.

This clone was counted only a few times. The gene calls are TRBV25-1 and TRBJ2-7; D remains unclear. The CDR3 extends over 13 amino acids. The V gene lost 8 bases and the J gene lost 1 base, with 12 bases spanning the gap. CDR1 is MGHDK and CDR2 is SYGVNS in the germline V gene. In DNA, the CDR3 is TGTGCCAGCGGTTTGGCAGATTCCTACGAGCAGTACTTC. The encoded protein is CASGLADSYEQYF.

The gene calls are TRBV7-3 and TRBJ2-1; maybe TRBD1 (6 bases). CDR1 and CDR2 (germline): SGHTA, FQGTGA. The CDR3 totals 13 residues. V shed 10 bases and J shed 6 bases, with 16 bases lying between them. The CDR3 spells CATRTAFGNEQFF. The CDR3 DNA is TGTGCCACCCGGACAGCTTTTGGCAATGAGCAGTTCTTC.

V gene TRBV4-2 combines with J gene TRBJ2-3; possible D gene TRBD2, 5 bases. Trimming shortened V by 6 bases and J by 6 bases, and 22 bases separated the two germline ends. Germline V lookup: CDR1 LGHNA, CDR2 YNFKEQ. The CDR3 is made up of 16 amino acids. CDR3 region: CASRHISSSGPDTQYF. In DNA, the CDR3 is TGTGCCAGCAGACACATCTCTAGCAGCGGACCCGATACGCAGTATTTT.